This is a list of T cell receptor beta chains from one sample in a study of T cell responses to AZD1222 COVID-19 vaccine. The table came from immunoSEQ multiplex PCR; TCRdb's copy has only in-frame clones and leaves some out. The data show roughly 180,000 clones, approximately 90% seen once. Sequencing was performed on peripheral blood, taken on day 0 of AZD1222 vaccination. These receptors all stem from an adult in good health. Both conserved end residues are part of each CDR3. D genes are given only for firm matches. A clone size is listed for some rows: how often the clone was seen (once, few, many), or a class if it is expanded.

TRBV21-1	NA	NA	TRBJ2-7	CASGNNYRFASYEQYF	TGTGCCAGCGGAAACAACTACAGGTTCGCTTCCTACGAGCAGTACTTC
TRBV3-1/TRBV3-2	NA	NA	TRBJ2-2	CASSHPFRGVNTGELFF	TGTGCCAGCAGCCACCCCTTTCGCGGGGTAAACACCGGGGAGCTGTTTTTT
TRBV15	NA	NA	TRBJ2-7	CATSRTEAGLYEQYF	TGTGCCACCAGCAGAACGGAGGCAGGGCTGTACGAGCAGTACTTC
TRBV30	NA	NA	TRBJ2-1	CAWSPGRINEQFF	TGTGCCTGGAGTCCGGGGCGGATCAATGAGCAGTTCTTC
TRBV11-2	NA	NA	TRBJ2-7	CASSLEPGPSEQYF	TGTGCCAGCAGCTTAGAGCCGGGCCCCTCAGAGCAGTACTTC
TRBV3-1/TRBV3-2	NA	TRBD1	TRBJ1-4	CASSPLPGQGYEKLFF	TGTGCCAGCAGCCCCCTGCCCGGACAGGGCTATGAAAAACTGTTTTTT
TRBV7-9	NA	NA	TRBJ1-2	CASSGQLSNYGYTF	TGTGCCAGCAGCGGACAGCTCTCTAACTATGGCTACACCTTC
TRBV29-1	NA	NA	TRBJ1-4	CSAGGADEKLFF	TGCAGCGCGGGGGGTGCGGATGAAAAACTGTTTTTT
TRBV6-5	NA	NA	TRBJ2-1	CASRTFLDEQFF	TGTGCCAGCAGAACCTTTTTAGATGAGCAGTTCTTC
TRBV7-2	NA	NA	TRBJ1-1	CASGFDMALAGTEAFF	TGTGCCAGCGGGTTCGACATGGCCCTGGCTGGCACTGAAGCTTTCTTT
TRBV13	NA	NA	TRBJ1-2	CASSPSDRTNGYTF	TGTGCCAGCAGCCCATCAGACAGGACGAACGGCTACACCTTC
TRBV5-4	many	NA	TRBJ2-7	CASSLVGGHEQYF	TGTGCCAGCAGCTTGGTTGGGGGGCACGAGCAGTACTTC
TRBV12-3/TRBV12-4	once	NA	TRBJ1-3	CASSRPSGNTIYF	TGTGCCAGCAGTCGCCCCTCTGGAAACACCATATATTTT
TRBV5-5	NA	TRBD1	TRBJ1-3	CASSFDQGAGNTIYF	TGTGCCAGCAGCTTTGATCAGGGGGCTGGAAACACCATATATTTT
TRBV5-1	NA	TRBD2	TRBJ2-3	CASSFGRPDTDTQYF	TGCGCCAGCAGCTTCGGGAGGCCAGACACAGATACGCAGTATTTT
TRBV19	NA	TRBD2	TRBJ2-4	CASSILGGGGLGIQYF	TGTGCCAGTAGCATCCTCGGTGGGGGGGGACTGGGCATTCAGTACTTC
TRBV9	NA	TRBD1	TRBJ1-2	CASSVAETGGYSGGYTF	TGTGCCAGCAGCGTAGCGGAGACAGGGGGCTATTCGGGCGGCTACACCTTC
TRBV7-9	few	NA	TRBJ1-1	CASTRANVVEAFF	TGTGCCAGCACCAGGGCGAATGTCGTTGAAGCTTTCTTT
TRBV4-3	NA	NA	TRBJ1-6	CASSQDRAASSYNSPLHF	TGCGCCAGCAGCCAAGATCGGGCAGCAAGCTCCTATAATTCACCCCTCCACTTT
TRBV7-2	NA	TRBD2	TRBJ2-3	CASSPRAGSGGQDTQYF	TGTGCCAGCAGCCCTAGAGCGGGGAGCGGGGGTCAAGATACGCAGTATTTT
TRBV5-3	NA	NA	TRBJ2-7	CARRPRSRYEQYF	TGTGCCAGAAGACCCCGAAGTCGCTACGAGCAGTACTTC
TRBV10-3	NA	NA	TRBJ2-2	CAIGSVGGDTGELFF	TGTGCCATCGGCTCTGTTGGTGGGGACACCGGGGAGCTGTTTTTT
TRBV6-1	NA	TRBD1	TRBJ2-7	CASSEGDRGPYEQYF	TGTGCCAGCAGTGAGGGGGACAGGGGTCCTTACGAGCAGTACTTC
TRBV5-4	NA	NA	TRBJ2-2	CASSLSPNTGELFF	TGTGCCAGCAGCTTGTCTCCGAACACCGGGGAGCTGTTTTTT
TRBV4-1	NA	NA	TRBJ2-7	CASSQDPGTPIEQYF	TGCGCCAGCAGCCAAGATCCGGGCACTCCCATCGAGCAGTACTTC
TRBV2	once	NA	TRBJ2-1	CASSASQVGEQFF	TGTGCCAGCAGTGCCTCCCAGGTGGGTGAGCAGTTCTTC
TRBV7-2	once	NA	TRBJ1-1	CASSPSREVEAFF	TGTGCCAGCAGCCCCAGCAGGGAGGTGGAAGCTTTCTTT
TRBV6-4	NA	NA	TRBJ2-2	CASSALEGAGELFF	TGTGCCAGCAGTGCATTGGAGGGGGCCGGGGAGCTGTTTTTT
TRBV20-1	NA	NA	TRBJ1-5	CSARVEQPQHF	TGCAGTGCTAGAGTTGAACAGCCCCAGCATTTT
TRBV5-5	NA	NA	TRBJ1-3	CASSRGVGNTIYF	TGTGCCAGCTCCCGTGGTGTGGGAAACACCATATATTTT
TRBV7-2	NA	NA	TRBJ1-6	CASSLGPGPLHF	TGTGCCAGCAGCTTAGGTCCCGGGCCCCTCCACTTT
TRBV20-1	NA	NA	TRBJ2-7	CSASEQTRGQYF	TGCAGTGCTAGTGAACAGACTCGCGGGCAGTACTTC
TRBV3-1/TRBV3-2	NA	TRBD2	TRBJ2-5	CASSQGAQRGGPETQYF	TGTGCCAGCAGCCAAGGAGCCCAGCGGGGGGGCCCCGAGACCCAGTACTTC
TRBV20-1	few	NA	TRBJ1-6	CSAGGGNSPLHF	TGCAGTGCTGGTGGGGGTAATTCACCCCTCCACTTT
TRBV7-9	NA	NA	TRBJ2-7	CASSPTGVRSSYEQYF	TGTGCCAGCAGCCCTACCGGGGTGAGGAGCTCCTACGAGCAGTACTTC
TRBV4-3	NA	NA	TRBJ1-1	CASSQGAGRATEAFF	TGCGCCAGCAGCCAAGGCGCGGGCCGGGCCACTGAAGCTTTCTTT
TRBV7-6	NA	TRBD2	TRBJ2-2	CASSLSLAGDFANTGELFF	TGTGCCAGCAGCTTATCCTTAGCGGGAGACTTCGCGAACACCGGGGAGCTGTTTTTT
TRBV5-1	NA	TRBD1	TRBJ1-2	CASSPGTGGQGGYTF	TGCGCCAGCAGTCCCGGGACAGGGGGCCAAGGTGGCTACACCTTC
TRBV11-1	NA	TRBD1	TRBJ2-5	CASSLGGTGQETQYF	TGTGCCAGCAGCTTAGGGGGGACAGGGCAAGAGACCCAGTACTTC
TRBV11-3	few	NA	TRBJ2-7	CASSPSGGPSRYEQYF	TGTGCCAGCAGCCCTTCCGGTGGGCCTAGCAGGTACGAGCAGTACTTC
TRBV2	NA	NA	TRBJ1-2	CASSEVTDNYGYTF	TGTGCCAGCAGTGAAGTGACAGATAACTATGGCTACACCTTC
TRBV30	NA	NA	TRBJ1-3	CAWAGTPGNTIYF	TGTGCCTGGGCCGGGACACCTGGAAACACCATATATTTT
TRBV5-1	NA	NA	TRBJ1-2	CASSQGTGGANYGYTF	TGCGCCAGCAGCCAGGGAACGGGTGGGGCTAACTATGGCTACACCTTC
TRBV11-2	NA	TRBD2	TRBJ2-1	CASSLGAGEQFF	TGTGCCAGCAGCTTAGGAGCGGGGGAGCAGTTCTTC
TRBV12-5	NA	TRBD1	TRBJ2-1	CASGPLPGQGHNEQFF	TGTGCTAGTGGTCCCCTACCCGGACAGGGACACAATGAGCAGTTCTTC
TRBV3-1/TRBV3-2	NA	NA	TRBJ1-2	CASSQGPERGHRFLYGYTF	TGTGCCAGCAGCCAAGGTCCCGAACGGGGGCACAGGTTCCTCTATGGCTACACCTTC
TRBV5-6	NA	NA	TRBJ2-1	CASSLAVRRGRFNEQFF	TGTGCCAGCAGCTTGGCCGTGCGGAGGGGGCGCTTCAATGAGCAGTTCTTC
TRBV6-6	NA	TRBD1	TRBJ1-1	CASSLTGGNTEAFF	TGTGCCAGCAGCTTGACAGGGGGGAACACTGAAGCTTTCTTT
TRBV5-1	NA	NA	TRBJ2-3	CASSLTRSSTDTQYF	TGCGCCAGCAGCCTGACTAGATCTAGCACAGATACGCAGTATTTT
TRBV9	NA	NA	TRBJ2-3	CASSSPPLDVTQYF	TGTGCCAGCAGCTCCCCGCCCTTGGATGTGACGCAGTATTTT
TRBV11-1	NA	NA	TRBJ1-2	CASSLGGSYGYTF	TGTGCCAGCAGCTTAGGCGGTAGCTATGGCTACACCTTC
TRBV6-2/TRBV6-3	NA	NA	TRBJ1-5	CASSPLNPAPQHF	TGTGCCAGCAGTCCCCTAAATCCAGCGCCCCAGCATTTT